The TCR beta chain described here comes from a study of neurological immune-mediated disorders. This clonotype was recorded at least ten times. CDR1 is DFQATT, CDR2 SNEGSKA, per germline (reference sequence). With V trimmed by 6 bases and J by 4 bases, 7 bases remained unmatched. The CDR3 has 14 residues. MiXCR, run by TCRdb on the 5' RACE reads, gives a single entry per CDR3 protein. This sample yields about 28,000 distinct CDR3 sequences, of which 6.6% are seen a single time; around 8.3% belongs to the top ten. The unsorted libraries were made from 2 million PBMCs kept at -80 C. Material for sequencing was PBMCs. The chain joins TRBV20-1 to TRBJ2-1, with 9 bases lining up with TRBD2. This clonotype was sampled from a woman aged 50 to 60 in good health. The CDR3 sequence: CSAKSGGSYNEQFF. The CDR3 nucleotides are TGCAGTGCCAAAAGCGGGGGGTCGTACAATGAGCAGTTCTTC.